In its sample, the clone carrying this T cell receptor (beta chain) was seen a few times. What it recognizes is unknown. Additional DNA sequences in this sample encode the identical CDR3. Looked up from germline, CDR1 is SGHRS and CDR2 is YFSETQ. Trimming left V 0 bases short and J 3 bases short, with 0 bases between. The CDR3 contains 11 residues. Documented time point: baseline pretreatment blood. Described treatment: 15 Gy SBRT to primary tumor, nephrectomy 4 weeks later. Serial blood draws occurred at baseline and 2 and 4 weeks post-SBRT. Clear cell pathology was present in this patient's renal cell carcinoma. This entry belongs to a study of radiation and T cells in renal cell carcinoma. Overall study findings and caveats: In blood, top tumor clones expanded by 2 weeks, shrinking by 4.

Measured with immunoSEQ multiplex PCR; TCRdb has only the in-frame clones, and not every one. Of around 160,000 clones listed, 88% are singletons. The chain uses TRBV5-1 and TRBJ2-5; D not resolved. The source material was blood, sampled from a patient whose treatment included radiotherapy and nephrectomy. This sequence was found in a woman between 70 and 85 years old with renal cell carcinoma. CDR3 nucleotides: TGCGCCAGCAGCTTGGAAGAGACCCAGTACTTC. Its protein product is CASSLEETQYF.